Below, one T cell receptor beta chain is given with its context. The data originate from a study of control samples from healthy donors and cancer patients. Profiled with immunoSEQ multiplex PCR; TCRdb holds only in-frame clones, not every one. The sample contains about 130,000 clones, about nine tenths of which appear only once. This CDR3 spans 13 amino acids. Germline V gene sequence: CDR1 GTSNPN, CDR2 SVGIG (reference sequence). V dropped 1 base and J dropped 4 bases, with 10 bases sitting between them. Sequencing used blood. This chain links TRBV30 with TRBJ1-1; TRBD1 is a possible D gene (6 bases). This clonotype was obtained from a woman aged 45-60 years in good health. CDR3 coding DNA: TGTGCCTGGAGTGGCAGGGGTTTCACTGAAGCTTTCTTT. It encodes CAWSGRGFTEAFF.